These 27 T cell receptor beta chains share one sample of origin, sequenced in a study of regulatory T cells (dated by TCRdb to the late 2010s). Summary of the overall study and its limitations: Hydrophobic residues at CDR3 positions 6 and 7 were enriched in conventional CD4+ T cells from CD3G-deficient patients, which suggests more self-reactive specificities.

No antigen is known for these receptors. Library creation used the immunoSEQ multiplex PCR assay. In the multiplex PCR, 52 forward TRBV primers and 13 reverse TRBJ primers were used, and assay-based and computational corrections were applied for amplification bias. TCRdb holds this immuneACCESS table with in-frame rearrangements only. Some clones are missing; in checked studies, unresolved V genes explain under half, and the rest has no known cause. Here the sample has 20,000 to 25,000 clones; approximately 90% occur a single time. The ten largest clonotypes hold approximately 1.3% of the sample. Sequenced sample: conventional CD4+ T cells sorted from blood. These receptors originate from a child under 18 with CD3G deficiency.

This clone was found a few times. The gene calls are TRBV5-1 and TRBJ2-7; tentatively, D is TRBD1 (6 bases). The CDR3 consists of 14 residues. The V end was cut by 1 base, the J end by 3 bases, with 11 bases between. Germline V lookup: CDR1 SGHRS, CDR2 YFSETQ. This CDR3 is CASSLMGAHYEQYF. As DNA, the CDR3 is TGCGCCAGCAGCTTGATGGGGGCCCACTACGAGCAGTACTTC.

CDR3 region: CASSRPGGTPYEQYF. As DNA, the CDR3 is TGTGCCAGCAGTCGCCCCGGGGGAACCCCCTACGAGCAGTACTTC. V usage is TRBV28 and J usage is TRBJ2-7; weak D call: TRBD2 (6 bases). V lost 5 bases, J lost 2 bases, and 16 bases lay in between. The CDR3 runs to 15 residues. Looked up from germline, CDR1 is MDHEN and CDR2 is SYDVKM.

Note on this clone: The sample carries other DNA sequences with the same CDR3. V usage is TRBV28 and J usage is TRBJ2-7; 8 nucleotides match TRBD1. CDR1 and CDR2 (germline): MDHEN, SYDVKM. This CDR3 has 17 amino acids. V shed 6 bases and J 0 bases; nucleotides not matched to a gene: 13. CDR3 in DNA: TGTGCCAGCAGCCCGAGACAGGGGCCCTTCCTCTCCTACGAGCAGTACTTC. It encodes CASSPRQGPFLSYEQYF.

This sequence joins TRBV20-1 and TRBJ2-7; D not certain. The CDR3 covers 11 residues. Trimming removed 3 bases from V and 7 bases from J, with 10 bases in between. Germline values: CDR1 DFQATT, CDR2 SNEGSKA (reference sequence). DNA of the CDR3: TGCAGTGCTAGCGCTTTGGTAGAGCAGTACTTC. This gives the protein CSASALVEQYF.

V usage is TRBV6-1 and J usage is TRBJ1-2; unclear D gene. Looked up from germline, CDR1 is MNHNS and CDR2 is SASEGT. V gave up 3 bases and J gave up 4 bases, with 9 bases separating them. The CDR3 is made up of 13 amino acids. The CDR3 loop reads CASSEWGGYGYTF. CDR3 sequence (DNA): TGTGCCAGCAGTGAGTGGGGAGGCTATGGCTACACCTTC.

The genes are TRBV5-1 and TRBJ2-6; D is unclear. Germline assignment: CDR1 SGHRS and CDR2 YFSETQ. The CDR3 consists of 17 residues. Trimming cost V 0 bases and J 4 bases, with 14 bases left between them. The CDR3 bases are TGCGCCAGCAGCTTGGCACCAAGTGGATTCGGGGCCAACGTCCTGACTTTC. This codes for CASSLAPSGFGANVLTF. The variable domain in full, with the rest retrieved from reference TRBV5-1 and TRBJ2-6, is KAGVTQTPRYLIKTRGQQVTLSCSPISGHRSVSWYQQTPGQGLQFLFEYFSETQRNKGNFPGRFSGRQFSNSRSEMNVSTLELGDSALYLCASSLAPSGFGANVLTFGAGSRLTVL.

The V and J genes are TRBV6-4 and TRBJ2-1; 7 bases match TRBD2. Germline loops: CDR1 MRHNA, CDR2 SNTAGT. V gave up 3 bases and J gave up 3 bases; unmatched junction bases: 14. This CDR3 has 18 residues. The CDR3, as DNA: TGTGCCAGCAGTGAACCCCGGGAGGTAGCCTCATACTACAATGAGCAGTTCTTC. It encodes CASSEPREVASYYNEQFF.

This chain links TRBV23-1 with TRBJ1-5; 7 nucleotides align to TRBD1. TRBV23-1 is treated as an ORF (open reading frame) with a function not yet certain. This CDR3 is 18 amino acids long. The J segment lost 0 bases and the V segment lost 0 bases, leaving 8 bases of the junction unmatched. The CDR3 here is CASSQSGTAINSNQPQHF. CDR3 DNA sequence: TGCGCCAGCAGTCAATCCGGGACAGCTATCAATAGCAATCAGCCCCAGCATTTT.

This chain joins TRBV28 and TRBJ2-4; D might be TRBD2 (5 bases). The ends were cut back, 4 bases at V and 0 bases at J, with 19 bases in the middle. The CDR3 length is 18 residues. Germline V gene sequence: CDR1 MDHEN, CDR2 SYDVKM. Here the CDR3 DNA reads TGTGCCAGCAGTTCCCGTTTCGGGATAGCGAGAGCCAAAAACATTCAGTACTTC. It is translated as CASSSRFGIARAKNIQYF.

The chain combines TRBV11-3 with TRBJ2-1; D remains unclear. V was cut by 5 bases and J by 9 bases, with 17 bases left in between. The CDR3 covers 14 residues. Germline CDR1 is SGHNT and CDR2 is YENEEA. The CDR3 nucleotides read TGTGCCAGCAGCCGTTCGACCCCTAATTTTGAGCAGTTCTTC. It translates to CASSRSTPNFEQFF. Together with reference TRBV11-3 and TRBJ2-1, the CDR3 gives the full variable domain: EAGVVQSPRYKIIEKKQPVAFWCNPISGHNTLYWYLQNLGQGPELLIRYENEEAVDDSQLPKDRFSAERLKGVDSTLKIQPAELGDSAVYLCASSRSTPNFEQFFGPGTRLTVL.

The genes are TRBV6-1 and TRBJ2-2, with D tentatively TRBD1 (6 bases). Germline assignment: CDR1 MNHNS and CDR2 SASEGT. Trimming cost V 4 bases and J 6 bases, with 12 bases left between them. The CDR3 consists of 14 residues. The CDR3 reads CASSALTGPGELFF. CDR3 nucleotides: TGTGCCAGCAGTGCCTTGACAGGTCCCGGGGAGCTGTTTTTT.

The chain couples TRBV11-2 to TRBJ1-1, with D possibly TRBD1 on 5 matching bases. Germline-derived CDR1 and CDR2 are SGHAT and FQNNGV. V dropped 0 bases and J dropped 5 bases, with 13 bases sitting between them. The CDR3 runs 15 residues. CDR3 nucleotide sequence: TGTGCCAGCAGCTTAGATTGGGGGGTTTCGACTGAAGCTTTCTTT. This translates into CASSLDWGVSTEAFF.

This rearrangement joins TRBV6-6 to TRBJ2-3; 8 positions agree with TRBD1. Looked up from germline, CDR1 is MNHNY and CDR2 is SVGAGI (reference sequence). The CDR3 covers 14 residues. Trimming cost V 6 bases and J 1 base; bases outside gene matches: 3. As DNA, the CDR3 is TGTGCCAGCAGCACAGGGGGAGGCACAGATACGCAGTATTTT. Translated, it gives CASSTGGGTDTQYF.

This chain connects TRBV7-9 to TRBJ2-7; 9 nucleotides agree with TRBD2. The CDR3 loop spans 15 amino acids. The V gene end was trimmed by 3 bases and the J gene end by 3 bases; junction bases not matched to a gene: 6. Germline-derived CDR1 and CDR2 are SEHNR and FQNEAQ (reference sequence). The CDR3 nucleotides read TGTGCCAGCAGCTTTGGGGCTAGCGGGAACTACGAGCAGTACTTC. Translation: CASSFGASGNYEQYF.

J is TRBJ2-5 and V is TRBV7-7; weak D call: TRBD1 (6 bases). The DNA matches TRBJ2-7 better at its end, which makes the J call doubtful. CDR3 length: 14 amino acids. Per germline, CDR1 SSHAT and CDR2 FNYEAQ (reference sequence). The CDR3 loop is CASSLRQEDYEQYF. The CDR3 bases are TGTGCCAGCAGCTTAAGACAGGAGGACTACGAGCAGTACTTC.

Remarks on this clone: The sample contains more than one DNA sequence encoding this CDR3. CDR3 residues: CASSLGTGGTEAFF. The CDR3 nucleotides are TGCGCCAGCAGCCTGGGGACCGGGGGCACTGAAGCTTTCTTT. The chain uses TRBV5-1 and TRBJ1-1; TRBD1 is a possible D gene (5 bases). The CDR3 is made up of 14 amino acids. V was shortened by 4 bases and J by 4 bases, with 14 bases between the two germline ends. CDR1 is SGHRS and CDR2 is YFSETQ in the germline V gene.

This chain links TRBV11-2 with TRBJ1-1; D call uncertain. Looked up from germline, CDR1 is SGHAT and CDR2 is FQNNGV. The CDR3 consists of 16 residues. Trimming removed 0 bases at V and 1 base at J, with 12 bases between. CDR3 DNA: TGTGCCAGCAGCTTAGATGGGTGGGCGTCGAACACTGAAGCTTTCTTT. Its translation is CASSLDGWASNTEAFF.

The chain links TRBV27 to TRBJ2-6, with D possibly TRBD1 on 5 matching bases. V was cut by 5 bases and J by 1 base, with 18 bases left in between. The germline gives CDR1 MNHEY, CDR2 SMNVEV (reference sequence). The length of the CDR3 is 18 residues. The DNA for the CDR3 is TGTGCCAGCAGTCCCCCGTACACGGCAGGGTCTGGGGCCAACGTCCTGACTTTC. Its protein is CASSPPYTAGSGANVLTF.

The chain uses TRBV19 and TRBJ2-2; 9 bases match TRBD2. The germline CDR1 and CDR2 sequences are LNHDA and SQIVND (reference sequence). Losses at the gene ends were 4 bases for V and 5 bases for J; bases not matched to a gene: 8. The CDR3 length is 16 residues. CDR3 nucleotides: TGTGCCAGTAGTACCGGCGGGAGGGGATGGACCGGGGAGCTGTTTTTT. Protein: CASSTGGRGWTGELFF.

The chain combines TRBV28 with TRBJ2-3; TRBD1 is a possible D gene (6 bases). CDR1 is MDHEN, CDR2 SYDVKM, per germline. V lost 2 bases to trimming and J lost 1 base, with 10 bases between them. This CDR3 has 15 amino acids. The CDR3 nucleotides are TGTGCCAGCAGTTTAGGGACAAGGGGCACAGATACGCAGTATTTT. Translated: CASSLGTRGTDTQYF.

The chain is built from TRBV5-1 and TRBJ2-2, with a possible D match to TRBD1 (6 bases). Trimming stripped 4 bases from V and 0 bases from J, with 16 bases between. CDR1 and CDR2 (germline): SGHRS, YFSETQ. The CDR3 sequence is 17 residues long. The CDR3 DNA reads as TGCGCCAGCAGCCCCCGAGGGGGTCTAGCGAACACCGGGGAGCTGTTTTTT. Its protein product is CASSPRGGLANTGELFF. Using reference TRBV5-1 and TRBJ2-2 for the parts outside the CDR3, the full variable domain is KAGVTQTPRYLIKTRGQQVTLSCSPISGHRSVSWYQQTPGQGLQFLFEYFSETQRNKGNFPGRFSGRQFSNSRSEMNVSTLELGDSALYLCASSPRGGLANTGELFFGEGSRLTVL.

The chain has TRBV10-3 and TRBJ2-7, with D possibly matching TRBD1 (6 bases). CDR1 and CDR2 from the germline V gene are ENHRY and SYGVKD. With 3 bases removed from V and 7 bases from J, the gap between germline ends came to 13 bases. CDR3 size: 13 residues. The CDR3 spells CAISEFWGLEQYF. In DNA, the CDR3 is TGTGCCATCAGTGAATTCTGGGGGCTTGAGCAGTACTTC.

V and J are TRBV6-1 and TRBJ2-1; D is unclear. The CDR3 contains 14 residues. Germline CDR1 reads MNHNS; CDR2 reads SASEGT. Between the trimmed V and J ends, which lost 1 base and 7 bases, there was a span of 11 bases. The CDR3 DNA reads as TGTGCCAGCAGTGAAGAGTGGCCCAAGAATGAGCAGTTCTTC. Amino acids: CASSEEWPKNEQFF.

V usage is TRBV6-1 and J usage is TRBJ2-3; 8 nucleotides align to TRBD1. The germline gives CDR1 MNHNS, CDR2 SASEGT. With 3 bases clipped from V and 2 bases from J, the junction kept 4 bases outside the gene matches. The CDR3 is 15 amino acids. The CDR3 reads CASSENRGFTDTQYF. CDR3 bases: TGTGCCAGCAGTGAGAACAGGGGGTTCACAGATACGCAGTATTTT.

The chain combines TRBV21-1 with TRBJ2-7; whether TRBD2, the table's D call, matches the DNA was not checked. TRBV21-1 is a recognized pseudogene. The length of the CDR3 is 14 residues. The CDR3 reads CASSKVVFSYEQYF. CDR3 bases: TGTGCCAGCAGCAAAGTTGTCTTCTCCTACGAGCAGTACTTC.

This clone was recorded only once. The V gene is TRBV5-1, the J gene TRBJ2-3; a weak D match, TRBD2 (5 bases). This CDR3 is built from 16 residues. Germline-derived CDR1 and CDR2 are SGHRS and YFSETQ. Trimming pared 4 bases from V and 4 bases from J, leaving 19 bases between. The CDR3 sequence is CASSPGTGKRADTQYF. In nucleotides, the CDR3 is TGCGCCAGCAGCCCGGGTACCGGGAAGAGGGCAGATACGCAGTATTTT.

The V and J genes are TRBV5-1 and TRBJ2-7, with 11 bases that match TRBD1. This CDR3 spans 14 amino acids. Trimming at V came to 4 bases and at J to 5 bases, leaving 5 bases not matched to a gene. Germline CDR1 and CDR2: SGHRS and YFSETQ. The CDR3 DNA is TGCGCCAGCAGCCGGGGGACAGGGGGAAACGAGCAGTACTTC. Its translation is CASSRGTGGNEQYF.